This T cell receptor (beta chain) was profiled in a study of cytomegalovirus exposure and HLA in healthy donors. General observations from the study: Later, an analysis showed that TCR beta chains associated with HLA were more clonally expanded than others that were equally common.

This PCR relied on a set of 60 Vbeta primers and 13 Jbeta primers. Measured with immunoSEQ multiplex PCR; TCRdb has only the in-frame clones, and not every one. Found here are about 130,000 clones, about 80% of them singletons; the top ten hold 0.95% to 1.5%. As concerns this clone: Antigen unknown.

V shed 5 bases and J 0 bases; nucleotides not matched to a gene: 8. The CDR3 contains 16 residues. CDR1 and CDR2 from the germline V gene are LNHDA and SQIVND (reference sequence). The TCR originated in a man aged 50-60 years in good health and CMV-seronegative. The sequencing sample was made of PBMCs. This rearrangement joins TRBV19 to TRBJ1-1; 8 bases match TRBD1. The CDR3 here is CASSPRTGIMNTEAFF. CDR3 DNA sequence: TGTGCCAGTAGTCCCCGGACAGGGATCATGAACACTGAAGCTTTCTTT.